This is a list of T cell receptor beta chains from one sample in a study of CD8+ T cells in alopecia areata. Clones were read by immunoSEQ multiplex PCR, and TCRdb kept only the in-frame ones, dropping some. This sample has roughly 170,000 clones, with approximately 59% found just once. Sequenced here: CD4+ T cells sorted from blood, sampled at week 0. The receptors come from a human donor with alopecia areata. The CDR3 runs from the conserved cysteine through the conserved F or W. Fields, in order: J gene, clone size, V gene, D gene, CDR3 DNA, CDR3 protein. The D gene is left open where the match is weak. Clone size is stated in some rows and not others, as once, few, many or a class when expanded.

J gene: TRBJ1-1; clone size: -; V gene: TRBV2; D gene: TRBD1; CDR3 DNA: TGTGCCAGCAACCGGGGACAGGGGAACACTGAAGCTTTCTTT; CDR3 protein: CASNRGQGNTEAFF
J gene: TRBJ2-1; clone size: -; V gene: TRBV5-1; D gene: -; CDR3 DNA: TGCGCCAGCGGGGGCAATGAGCAGTTCTTC; CDR3 protein: CASGGNEQFF
J gene: TRBJ1-2; clone size: once; V gene: TRBV30; D gene: -; CDR3 DNA: TGTGCCTGGAGTGGGGGAGGCCGCTACACCTTC; CDR3 protein: CAWSGGGRYTF
J gene: TRBJ2-7; clone size: -; V gene: TRBV5-6; D gene: TRBD1; CDR3 DNA: TGTGCCAGCAGCTTGGGGACAGGGAACTACGAGCAGTACTTC; CDR3 protein: CASSLGTGNYEQYF
J gene: TRBJ2-2; clone size: -; V gene: TRBV5-6; D gene: TRBD1; CDR3 DNA: TGTGCCAGCAGCCGGGACAGGGGACTGACCGGGGAGCTGTTTTTT; CDR3 protein: CASSRDRGLTGELFF
J gene: TRBJ1-2; clone size: -; V gene: TRBV6-1; D gene: TRBD1; CDR3 DNA: TGTGCCAGCAGCCCGACAGGGGACTATGGCTACACCTTC; CDR3 protein: CASSPTGDYGYTF
J gene: TRBJ2-1; clone size: -; V gene: TRBV5-1; D gene: TRBD1; CDR3 DNA: TGCGCCAGCAGCTTCGTGGGACAGGGCTCCTCTGAGCAGTTCTTC; CDR3 protein: CASSFVGQGSSEQFF
J gene: TRBJ2-3; clone size: -; V gene: TRBV11-2; D gene: -; CDR3 DNA: TGTGCCAGCAGCTTAGGTTGGAGGGGGACAGATACGCAGTATTTT; CDR3 protein: CASSLGWRGTDTQYF
J gene: TRBJ2-7; clone size: -; V gene: TRBV5-4; D gene: -; CDR3 DNA: TGTGCCAGCAGCTTCAAAGACTACGAGCAGTACTTC; CDR3 protein: CASSFKDYEQYF
J gene: TRBJ1-1; clone size: few; V gene: TRBV30; D gene: TRBD1; CDR3 DNA: TGTGCCTGGAGTCCTCAGGGGGCTGAAGCTTTCTTT; CDR3 protein: CAWSPQGAEAFF
J gene: TRBJ2-3; clone size: -; V gene: TRBV29-1; D gene: TRBD1; CDR3 DNA: TGCAGCGTAACCGGGGACAGGGGAAGAGGCACAGATACGCAGTATTTT; CDR3 protein: CSVTGDRGRGTDTQYF
J gene: TRBJ2-2; clone size: -; V gene: TRBV30; D gene: TRBD2; CDR3 DNA: TGTGCCTGGAGTGGGTCTAGCGGGAACACCGGGGAGCTGTTTTTT; CDR3 protein: CAWSGSSGNTGELFF
J gene: TRBJ1-6; clone size: once; V gene: TRBV10-3; D gene: TRBD1; CDR3 DNA: TGTGCCACCAGACAGGGTGACAATTCACCCCTCCACTTT; CDR3 protein: CATRQGDNSPLHF